The 25 T cell receptor beta chains below all came from one sample that was sequenced in a study of blood T cell repertoires in COVID-19. The table came from immunoSEQ multiplex PCR; TCRdb's copy has only in-frame clones and leaves some out. The sample contains tens of thousands of clones, around 80% of which appear only once. Sequenced sample: peripheral blood. These TCRs come from a woman in her fifties or sixties with acute or convalescent COVID-19.

The chain employs TRBV7-9 and TRBJ2-3; TRBD2 aligns across 10 bases. The germline V gene has CDR1 SEHNR and CDR2 FQNEAQ (reference sequence). The CDR3 consists of 14 residues. V was pared by 5 bases and J by 7 bases, with 6 bases of the junction left unmatched. CDR3 residues: CASSSGGAINTQYF. DNA for the CDR3: TGTGCCAGCAGCAGCGGGGGGGCTATAAATACGCAGTATTTT.

This chain uses TRBV10-3 with TRBJ2-2; 7 bases map to TRBD1. The CDR3 contains 18 residues. The germline CDR1 and CDR2 sequences are ENHRY and SYGVKD. J was trimmed by 4 bases and V by 6 bases; bases with no gene match: 17. The CDR3 DNA reads TGTGCCATCAGCCAGTGGCCCCTCCGACAGGGAGTCACCGGGGAGCTGTTTTTT. Protein: CAISQWPLRQGVTGELFF.

The gene calls are TRBV7-2 and TRBJ1-1; D not resolved. This CDR3 is built from 13 residues. Trimming pared 0 bases from V and 5 bases from J, leaving 7 bases between. Germline CDR1 and CDR2: SGHTA and FQGNSA. CDR3 bases: TGTGCCAGCAGCTTAGCGTCGGGGACTGAAGCTTTCTTT. Protein sequence: CASSLASGTEAFF.

The genes are TRBV19 and TRBJ2-7, with D hard to call. This CDR3 has 12 residues. The V end lost 3 bases, the J end lost 5 bases, and 8 bases lay between the germline ends. The V gene's germline CDR1 is LNHDA and CDR2 SQIVND (reference sequence). CDR3 sequence: CASSMGSDEQYF. The CDR3 nucleotides read TGTGCCAGTAGTATGGGCAGTGACGAGCAGTACTTC.

This clone has only a few counts. V usage is TRBV7-9 and J usage is TRBJ2-7; 11 bases fit TRBD1. Germline V gene sequence: CDR1 SEHNR, CDR2 FQNEAQ (reference sequence). This CDR3 has 16 residues. The V segment lost 1 base and the J segment 1 base; nucleotides outside the gene matches: 3. In DNA, the CDR3 is TGTGCCAGCAGCTTAGGTGGGACAGGGGGTTCCTACGAGCAGTACTTC. It is translated as CASSLGGTGGSYEQYF.

This chain uses TRBV2 with TRBJ2-5, with D possibly matching TRBD2 (5 bases). Germline-derived CDR1 and CDR2 are SNHLY and FYNNEI. CDR3 length equals 15 residues. Deletions cut 7 bases from V and 3 bases from J, with 18 bases between. CDR3 sequence (DNA): TGTGCCAGCACTCCAGGCGGGCCGAGGGAAGAGACCCAGTACTTC. Translated, it gives CASTPGGPREETQYF.

This chain connects TRBV3-1 (or the pseudogene TRBV3-2) to TRBJ1-5; no clear D. The V end lost 1 base, the J end lost 4 bases, and 2 bases lay between the germline ends. Per germline, CDR1 LGHDT and CDR2 YNNKEL (reference sequence). CDR3 length: 12 amino acids. CDR3 residues: CASSQANQPQHF. The CDR3 nucleotides are TGTGCCAGCAGCCAAGCAAATCAGCCCCAGCATTTT.

The gene calls are TRBV5-4 and TRBJ2-1; 8 bases are a match to TRBD2. Germline values: CDR1 SGHNT, CDR2 YYREEE (reference sequence). V was pared by 4 bases and J by 7 bases, with 13 bases of the junction left unmatched. The CDR3 runs 16 residues. The CDR3, as DNA: TGTGCCAGCAGCCCCGGCGGGGCGGGGGGAGGTAATGAGCAGTTCTTC. Its protein is CASSPGGAGGGNEQFF.

V gene TRBV7-3 combines with J gene TRBJ1-1; D might be TRBD1 (5 bases). Germline CDR1 reads SGHTA; CDR2 reads FQGTGA. The CDR3 consists of 14 residues. V shed 2 bases and J shed 2 bases, with 9 bases lying between them. In nucleotides, the CDR3 is TGTGCCAGCAGCTTAGCGGGGGGTAACACTGAAGCTTTCTTT. It yields the protein CASSLAGGNTEAFF.

This clone was seen only a few times. The chain uses TRBV2 and TRBJ2-1; D is undetermined. Germline V CDR1 and CDR2: SNHLY, FYNNEI. The CDR3 is made up of 10 amino acids. The ends were cut back, 7 bases at V and 7 bases at J, with 5 bases in the middle. In nucleotides, the CDR3 is TGTGCCAGCAAGCTTAATGAGCAGTTCTTC. Its protein product is CASKLNEQFF.

The chain carries TRBV5-1 and TRBJ2-7, with 12 bases aligning to TRBD1. CDR3 length: 14 residues. CDR1 SGHRS and CDR2 YFSETQ come from the germline V gene. V dropped 4 bases and J dropped 5; count of bases not matched to a gene: 4. As DNA, the CDR3 is TGCGCCAGCAGCGTCCGGGACAGGGGGCACGAGCAGTACTTC. Translation: CASSVRDRGHEQYF.

V and J are TRBV6-1 and TRBJ1-3; D not certain. V shed 0 bases and J shed 0 bases, with 9 bases lying between them. CDR3 length: 16 residues. Germline CDR1 MNHNS, CDR2 SASEGT. As DNA, the CDR3 is TGTGCCAGCAGTGAAGCGCTTCCAGTCTCTGGAAACACCATATATTTT. It yields the protein CASSEALPVSGNTIYF.

The V gene is TRBV10-1, the J gene TRBJ2-1, with 7 bases aligning to TRBD2. The trim removed 4 bases at V and 6 bases at J, leaving 6 bases unmatched. Germline V gene lookup returns CDR1 WNHNN and CDR2 SYGVQD (reference sequence). The CDR3 runs 14 residues. In DNA form, the CDR3 reads TGCGCCAGCAGTGTCGCGGGAGCCTCCAATGAGCAGTTCTTC. Translating gives CASSVAGASNEQFF.

The V call is TRBV3-1 (or the pseudogene TRBV3-2), the J call TRBJ2-1; 13 bases agree with TRBD2. CDR1 is LGHDT and CDR2 is YNNKEL in the germline V gene (reference sequence). The CDR3 has 17 amino acids. Germline trimming cut 0 bases from V and 6 bases from J; bases unmatched to any gene: 5. CDR3 loop: CASSQDKLAGGLNEQFF. Written as DNA, the CDR3 is TGTGCCAGCAGCCAAGACAAACTAGCGGGGGGGCTCAATGAGCAGTTCTTC.

The count of this clone is one. The chain joins TRBV11-1 to TRBJ2-2, with TRBD1 as a possible D gene (6 bases). CDR1 and CDR2 from the germline V gene are SGHAT and FQDESV (reference sequence). V was trimmed by 5 bases and J by 6 bases, leaving 13 bases between them. CDR3 length: 14 amino acids. CDR3 DNA: TGTGCCAGCAGCCCACAGGGTTGGGCCGGGGAGCTGTTTTTT. Encoded protein: CASSPQGWAGELFF.

This clone has just a few counts. J is TRBJ2-7 and V is TRBV6-5; possible D gene TRBD2, 5 bases. The germline V gene encodes CDR1 MNHEY and CDR2 SVGAGI. Trimming removed 2 bases at V and 0 bases at J, with 8 bases between. This CDR3 is built from 14 residues. CDR3 residues: CASSYKRSSYEQYF. The CDR3 DNA sequence: TGTGCCAGCAGTTACAAGCGGAGCTCCTACGAGCAGTACTTC.

V is TRBV11-2 and J is TRBJ1-1; no definite D call. The CDR3 length is 11 residues. Germline CDR1 is SGHAT and CDR2 is FQNNGV. Trimming took off 6 bases at V and 3 bases at J, with 5 bases between the two ends. The CDR3, as DNA: TGTGCCAGCAGGTATGACACTGAAGCTTTCTTT. Its translation is CASRYDTEAFF.

The chain uses TRBV7-2 and TRBJ2-1; tentative D call: TRBD2 (7 bases). Germline V gives CDR1 SGHTA, CDR2 FQGNSA. This CDR3 is 16 amino acids long. V was shortened by 0 bases and J by 8 bases, with 17 bases between the two germline ends. The CDR3, as DNA: TGTGCCAGCAGCTTAGCGCTTGCGGGGGCCGCCGATGAGCAGTTCTTC. This sequence encodes CASSLALAGAADEQFF. Variable domain in full (rest from reference TRBV7-2 and TRBJ2-1): GAGVSQSPSNKVTEKGKDVELRCDPISGHTALYWYRQSLGQGLEFLIYFQGNSAPDKSGLPSDRFSAERTGGSVSTLTIQRTQQEDSAVYLCASSLALAGAADEQFFGPGTRLTVL.

The rearrangement joins TRBV12-3 or TRBV12-4 to TRBJ1-2, with D perhaps TRBD1 (6 bases). The CDR3 consists of 13 residues. V was shortened by 1 base and J by 4 bases, with 7 bases between the two germline ends. Written as DNA, the CDR3 is TGTGCCAGCAGTTTAGAGGGGGTCTATGGCTACACCTTC. It specifies CASSLEGVYGYTF.

The genes are TRBV18 and TRBJ2-5, with 12 bases identical to TRBD1. V shed 5 bases, J shed 9 bases, and the junction held 13 bases outside the gene matches. The CDR3 is 16 amino acids. CDR1 KGHSH and CDR2 LQKENI come from the germline V gene. The CDR3, as DNA: TGTGCCAGCTCATCCGCTGCCGGGACAGGGGGCCGGCCCCAGTACTTC. Encoded protein: CASSSAAGTGGRPQYF.

V and J are TRBV3-1 (or the pseudogene TRBV3-2) and TRBJ1-1; 10 bases are shared with TRBD1. Trimming cost V 5 bases and J 5 bases; bases outside gene matches: 14. The CDR3 extends over 17 amino acids. Looked up from germline, CDR1 is LGHDT and CDR2 is YNNKEL (reference sequence). The CDR3 here is CASSYEHRDRGRTEAFF. The CDR3 nucleotides read TGTGCCAGCAGCTACGAACACCGGGACAGGGGACGGACTGAAGCTTTCTTT.

The rearrangement links TRBV5-6 to TRBJ2-1; 7 nucleotides align to TRBD2. V was pared by 5 bases and J by 5 bases, with 7 bases of the junction left unmatched. This CDR3 spans 14 amino acids. Germline CDR1 is SGHDT and CDR2 is YYEEEE. Here the CDR3 DNA reads TGTGCCAGCAGGTCAGCGGGGATGAACAATGAGCAGTTCTTC. The encoded protein is CASRSAGMNNEQFF. The whole variable domain, remainder taken from reference TRBV5-6 and TRBJ2-1, is DAGVTQSPTHLIKTRGQQVTLRCSPKSGHDTVSWYQQALGQGPQFIFQYYEEEERQRGNFPDRFSGHQFPNYSSELNVNALLLGDSALYLCASRSAGMNNEQFFGPGTRLTVL.

The CDR3 DNA reads TGTGCCAGTAGTTACGTCGCTAGCGGGGACTACTACGAGCAGTACTTC. Translating gives CASSYVASGDYYEQYF. V gene TRBV19 combines with J gene TRBJ2-7; 9 bases agree with TRBD2. Looked up from germline, CDR1 is LNHDA and CDR2 is SQIVND (reference sequence). After removal of 5 bases from V and 3 bases from J, the junction contained 11 bases not matched to a gene. The CDR3 extends over 16 amino acids.

This clone was found a few times. The chain has TRBV21-1 and TRBJ2-7; TRBD1 is the table's D call and was not checked against the DNA. TRBV21-1 is flagged as a pseudogene. The CDR3 length is 13 residues. CDR3 in DNA: TGTGCCAGCAGCAAAGGGGACAGCTACGAGCAGTACTTC. It yields the protein CASSKGDSYEQYF.

J is TRBJ1-3 and V is TRBV7-2; maybe TRBD1 (5 bases). The V end was cut by 5 bases, the J end by 4 bases, with 15 bases between. The CDR3 sequence is 15 residues long. In germline, CDR1 is SGHTA, CDR2 FQGNSA. This CDR3 reads CASSPAGGQGNTIYF. The CDR3 region has the DNA TGTGCCAGCAGCCCAGCGGGGGGTCAAGGAAACACCATATATTTT. Full variable domain (remainder filled in from reference TRBV7-2 and TRBJ1-3): GAGVSQSPSNKVTEKGKDVELRCDPISGHTALYWYRQSLGQGLEFLIYFQGNSAPDKSGLPSDRFSAERTGGSVSTLTIQRTQQEDSAVYLCASSPAGGQGNTIYFGEGSWLTVV.